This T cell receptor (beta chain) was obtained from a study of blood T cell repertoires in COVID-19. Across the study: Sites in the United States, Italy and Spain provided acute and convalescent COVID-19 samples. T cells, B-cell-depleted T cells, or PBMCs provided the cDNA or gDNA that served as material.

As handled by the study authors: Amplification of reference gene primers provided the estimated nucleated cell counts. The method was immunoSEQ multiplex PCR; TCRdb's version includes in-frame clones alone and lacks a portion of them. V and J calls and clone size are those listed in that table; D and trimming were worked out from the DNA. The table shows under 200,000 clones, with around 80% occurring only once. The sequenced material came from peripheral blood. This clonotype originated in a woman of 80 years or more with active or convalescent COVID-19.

The CDR3 loop is CASSYPQRTSGGQTQYF. Written as DNA, the CDR3 is TGTGCCAGCAGCTACCCCCAACGGACTAGCGGGGGGCAGACCCAGTACTTC. The V gene is TRBV7-2, the J gene TRBJ2-5, with 14 positions matching TRBD2. This CDR3 contains 17 residues. Germline CDR1 SGHTA, CDR2 FQGNSA. The V and J ends lost 4 bases and 6 bases, in that order; junction bases with no gene match: 10.